Listed below are T cell receptor beta chains from one sample, sequenced in a study of blood T cell repertoires in COVID-19. Measured with immunoSEQ multiplex PCR; TCRdb has only the in-frame clones, and not every one. The sample lists just over 250,000 clones, over 75% occurring once. Sequences were obtained from peripheral blood. The receptor set was obtained from a woman in her 70s with COVID-19, enrolled during active disease. The CDR3 runs from the conserved cysteine through the conserved F or W. The D gene is left open where the match is weak. The size of a clone is reported for some rows only, either as once, few or many, or as a class for expanded clones.

-	-	TRBJ1-6	TRBV7-9	CASSSFSEYSPLHF	TGTGCCAGCAGCTCGTTCTCTGAGTATTCACCCCTCCACTTT
-	-	TRBJ2-4	TRBV5-1	CASIGSGTTQYF	TGCGCCAGCATCGGTAGCGGAACGACTCAGTACTTC
-	TRBD1	TRBJ1-1	TRBV30	CAWDRVEGTEAFF	TGTGCCTGGGACAGGGTCGAGGGGACTGAAGCTTTCTTT
-	-	TRBJ1-2	TRBV7-3	CASSLSPGGDYGYTF	TGTGCCAGCAGCTTATCCCCTGGAGGGGACTATGGCTACACCTTC
once	TRBD1	TRBJ1-6	TRBV7-2	CASSSRRTGLSGGSPLHF	TGTGCCAGCAGCTCCCGGAGGACAGGATTGTCTGGGGGTTCACCCCTCCACTTT
-	-	TRBJ1-5	TRBV19	CASSIGRSNQPQHF	TGTGCCAGTAGTATAGGCAGAAGCAATCAGCCCCAGCATTTT
-	TRBD2	TRBJ2-1	TRBV5-1	CASSNQAGARYNEQFF	TGCGCCAGCAGCAATCAGGCGGGAGCCCGGTACAATGAGCAGTTCTTC
-	-	TRBJ2-7	TRBV2	CASGSRGVYEQYF	TGTGCCAGCGGGAGCCGAGGAGTGTACGAGCAGTACTTC
-	TRBD1	TRBJ1-2	TRBV5-1	CASSEDRGGYTF	TGCGCCAGCAGCGAGGACAGGGGTGGCTACACCTTC
-	-	TRBJ1-5	TRBV20-1	CSASTPWGDNQPQHF	TGCAGTGCTAGTACCCCCTGGGGCGACAATCAGCCCCAGCATTTT
-	-	TRBJ1-1	TRBV28	CASSPRVNTEAFF	TGTGCCAGCAGTCCGAGAGTGAACACTGAAGCTTTCTTT
-	-	TRBJ2-3	TRBV5-1	CASSQNGLDSTDTQYF	TGCGCCAGCAGCCAAAATGGACTGGATAGCACAGATACGCAGTATTTT
-	-	TRBJ1-4	TRBV28	CASSYANEKLFF	TGTGCCAGCAGTTACGCGAATGAAAAACTGTTTTTT
-	TRBD2	TRBJ2-1	TRBV20-1	CSASVILAGNEQFF	TGCAGTGCTAGTGTGATCCTAGCGGGTAATGAGCAGTTCTTC
-	-	TRBJ2-7	TRBV12-5	CASGFGVNRGIHEQYF	TGTGCTAGTGGTTTTGGGGTCAATCGGGGGATCCACGAGCAGTACTTC
-	-	TRBJ1-6	TRBV6-6	CASSLTLDGQYNSPLHF	TGTGCCAGCAGTCTAACCCTTGACGGACAGTATAATTCACCCCTCCACTTT
-	-	TRBJ2-5	TRBV3-1/TRBV3-2	CASSQDNSGLQETQYF	TGTGCCAGCAGCCAAGATAATAGCGGTCTCCAAGAGACCCAGTACTTC
once	TRBD2	TRBJ2-1	TRBV7-3	CASSTGTSGANEQFF	TGTGCCAGCAGCACCGGGACTAGCGGGGCCAATGAGCAGTTCTTC
-	-	TRBJ1-1	TRBV5-1	CASSLSAANTEAFF	TGCGCCAGCAGCTTGTCCGCGGCGAACACTGAAGCTTTCTTT
-	TRBD2	TRBJ2-2	TRBV9	CASSVAGGGLTGELFF	TGTGCCAGCAGCGTAGCCGGGGGAGGGTTGACCGGGGAGCTGTTTTTT
-	-	TRBJ1-5	TRBV11-2	CASSLMRDQPQHF	TGTGCCAGCAGCTTGATGAGGGATCAGCCCCAGCATTTT
-	TRBD2	TRBJ2-2	TRBV29-1	CSVFGGSTNTGELFF	TGCAGCGTTTTCGGGGGGTCCACGAACACCGGGGAGCTGTTTTTT
-	TRBD1	TRBJ1-2	TRBV7-3	CASSLTGTGSYGYTF	TGTGCCAGCAGCTTAACCGGGACAGGTAGCTATGGCTACACCTTC
few	TRBD1	TRBJ1-1	TRBV10-3	CAISDRVTEAFF	TGTGCCATCAGCGACAGGGTGACTGAAGCTTTCTTT
-	-	TRBJ1-2	TRBV3-1/TRBV3-2	CASSLERVRGYTF	TGTGCCAGCAGTCTAGAGAGAGTACGGGGCTACACCTTC
once	TRBD2	TRBJ2-7	TRBV24-1	CATSGIAGTGEQYF	TGTGCCACCAGTGGTATAGCGGGGACCGGCGAGCAGTACTTC